This T cell receptor beta chain was identified during a study of T-cell reconstitution after alpha-beta-depleted transplantation in children. The V and J ends lost 2 bases and 5 bases respectively, with 15 bases between them. This CDR3 has 15 amino acids. The germline CDR1 and CDR2 sequences are SEHNR and FQNEAQ (reference sequence). This clonotype was observed a handful of times. Molecular barcoding with unique molecular identifiers was used for the TCRbeta library. TCRdb re-derived calls from the PCR reads in MiXCR, one entry per CDR3 protein. The sample shows over 200,000 distinct CDR3 sequences, roughly 9% of them seen only once.

The chain employs TRBV7-9 and TRBJ2-5; TRBD2 might be the D (7 bases). Sequenced material: PBMCs from the stem cell graft donor, taken from the stem cell graft. This receptor was obtained from a human donor who donated a stem cell graft to a child with acute lymphoblastic leukemia. CDR3 amino acids: CASSLFWGGSETQYF. DNA of the CDR3: TGTGCCAGCAGCTTATTCTGGGGGGGCTCTGAGACCCAGTACTTC.